This T cell receptor beta chain was captured by sequencing in a study of CD8+CD57+ T cells in acquired aplastic anemia. Flow cytometry had shown expanded CD8+CD57+ cells in the patients chosen for sequencing. Using genomic DNA as the template, TCR beta VDJ and CDR3 profiling was carried out. TCRdb itself ran the reads through MiXCR, one entry per CDR3 protein. The sample records 450,000 to 550,000 distinct CDR3 sequences, approximately 32% being singletons. A few counts support this clonotype. Per germline, CDR1 MDHEN and CDR2 SYDVKM. The CDR3 sequence is 10 residues long. Trimming removed 4 bases at V and 6 bases at J, with 4 bases between.

This TCR was recovered from a human donor with aplastic anemia. The sequenced sample was sorted CD4+, CD8+, or CD8+CD57+ T cells (not recorded which) from PBMCs. The V and J genes are TRBV28 and TRBJ2-7, with D unresolved. The CDR3 spells CASSSREQYF. The CDR3 coding sequence is TGTGCCAGCAGTTCTCGCGAGCAGTACTTC.